Listed here is a single TCR beta chain. Its target is unknown. RNA extraction was followed by reverse transcription into cDNA, which acted as the sequencing template. Data came from immunoSEQ multiplex PCR; TCRdb stores just in-frame clones and leaves some out. The table has roughly 100,000 clones, about 44% seen once. This sample was included in a study of CD8+ T cells in alopecia areata. Findings and limits, study-wide: Patients displayed less clarity in TCR sharing than mice, a finding possibly related to HLA.

Noted treatment: oral pan-JAK inhibitor, 5-10 mg twice daily. Starting from PBMCs, sorting isolated CD4+ and CD8+ T cells. The V end lost 4 bases, the J end lost 0 bases, and 17 bases lay between the germline ends. The length of the CDR3 is 16 residues. Per germline, CDR1 SGHRS and CDR2 YFSETQ. The chain couples TRBV5-1 to TRBJ2-7; no clear D gene. The material sequenced was CD8+ T cells sorted from blood, taken at week 24, from a patient treated with tofacitinib. The TCR was taken from a human donor with alopecia areata. The CDR3 DNA reads as TGCGCCAGCAGCCAGCTCGGCACGAAGAGCTCCTACGAGCAGTACTTC. Translation: CASSQLGTKSSYEQYF.